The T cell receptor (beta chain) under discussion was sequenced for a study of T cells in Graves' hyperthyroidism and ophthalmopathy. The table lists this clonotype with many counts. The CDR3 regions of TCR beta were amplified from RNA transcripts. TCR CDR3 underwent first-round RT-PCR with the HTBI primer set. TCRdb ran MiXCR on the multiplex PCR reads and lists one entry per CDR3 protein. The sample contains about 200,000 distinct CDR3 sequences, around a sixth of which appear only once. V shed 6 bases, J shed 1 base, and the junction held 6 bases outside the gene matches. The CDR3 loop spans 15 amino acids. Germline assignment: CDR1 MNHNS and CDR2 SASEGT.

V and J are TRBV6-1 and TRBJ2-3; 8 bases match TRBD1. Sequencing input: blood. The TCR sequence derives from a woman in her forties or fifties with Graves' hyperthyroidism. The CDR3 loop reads CASSPPGQGTDTQYF. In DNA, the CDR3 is TGTGCCAGCAGCCCTCCGGGACAGGGCACAGATACGCAGTATTTT.